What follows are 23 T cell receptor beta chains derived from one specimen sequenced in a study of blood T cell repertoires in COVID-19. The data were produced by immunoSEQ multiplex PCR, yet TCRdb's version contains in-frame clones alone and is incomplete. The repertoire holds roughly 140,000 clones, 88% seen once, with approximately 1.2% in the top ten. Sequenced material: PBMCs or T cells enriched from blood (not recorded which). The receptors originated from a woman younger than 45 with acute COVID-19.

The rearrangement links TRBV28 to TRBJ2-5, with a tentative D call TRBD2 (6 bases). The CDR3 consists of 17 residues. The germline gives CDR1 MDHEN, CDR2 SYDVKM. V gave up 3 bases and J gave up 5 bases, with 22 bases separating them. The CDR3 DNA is TGTGCCAGCAGTTTTCGCTCCGGAGGGCCTGTTAAGGAGACCCAGTACTTC. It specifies CASSFRSGGPVKETQYF.

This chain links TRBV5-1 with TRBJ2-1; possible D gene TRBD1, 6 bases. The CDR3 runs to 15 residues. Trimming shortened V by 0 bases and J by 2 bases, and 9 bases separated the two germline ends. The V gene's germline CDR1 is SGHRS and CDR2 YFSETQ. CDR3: CASSLGQGTYNEQFF. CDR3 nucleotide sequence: TGCGCCAGCAGCTTGGGGCAGGGGACCTACAATGAGCAGTTCTTC.

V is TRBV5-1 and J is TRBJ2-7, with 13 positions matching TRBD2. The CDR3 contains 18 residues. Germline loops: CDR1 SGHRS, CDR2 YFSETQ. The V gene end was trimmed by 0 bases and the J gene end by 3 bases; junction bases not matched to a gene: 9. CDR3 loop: CASSLVWTSGGPSYEQYF. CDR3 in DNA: TGCGCCAGCAGCTTGGTTTGGACTAGCGGGGGACCGAGCTACGAGCAGTACTTC. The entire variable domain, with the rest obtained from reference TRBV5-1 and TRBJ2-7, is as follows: KAGVTQTPRYLIKTRGQQVTLSCSPISGHRSVSWYQQTPGQGLQFLFEYFSETQRNKGNFPGRFSGRQFSNSRSEMNVSTLELGDSALYLCASSLVWTSGGPSYEQYFGPGTRLTVT.

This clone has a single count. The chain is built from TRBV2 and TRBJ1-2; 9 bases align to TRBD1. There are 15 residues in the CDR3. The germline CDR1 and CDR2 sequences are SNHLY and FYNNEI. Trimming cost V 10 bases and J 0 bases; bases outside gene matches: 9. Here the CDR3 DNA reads TGTGCCACTAGGGACAGGGCTGGGGCTAACTATGGCTACACCTTC. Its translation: CATRDRAGANYGYTF.

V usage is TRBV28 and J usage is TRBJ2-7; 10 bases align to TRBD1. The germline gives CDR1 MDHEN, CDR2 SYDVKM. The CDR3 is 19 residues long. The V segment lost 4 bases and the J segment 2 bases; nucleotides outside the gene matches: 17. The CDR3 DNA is TGTGCCAGCAGTTCTTTCCGGACAGGGGGGCCATCTGATCCCTACGAGCAGTACTTC. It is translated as CASSSFRTGGPSDPYEQYF.

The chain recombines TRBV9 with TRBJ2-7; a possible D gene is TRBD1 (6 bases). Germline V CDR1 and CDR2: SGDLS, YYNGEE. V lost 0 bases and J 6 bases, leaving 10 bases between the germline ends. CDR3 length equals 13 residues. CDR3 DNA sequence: TGTGCCAGCAGCGTAGAGGGGGTTGGCGAGCAGTACTTC. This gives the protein CASSVEGVGEQYF.

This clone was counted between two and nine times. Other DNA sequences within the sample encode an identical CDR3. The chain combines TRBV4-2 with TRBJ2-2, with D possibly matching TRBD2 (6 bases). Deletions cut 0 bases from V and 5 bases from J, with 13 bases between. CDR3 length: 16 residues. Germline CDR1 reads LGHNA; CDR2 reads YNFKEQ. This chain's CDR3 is CASSQDDSGATGELFF. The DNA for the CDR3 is TGTGCCAGCAGCCAAGATGATAGCGGCGCTACCGGGGAGCTGTTTTTT.

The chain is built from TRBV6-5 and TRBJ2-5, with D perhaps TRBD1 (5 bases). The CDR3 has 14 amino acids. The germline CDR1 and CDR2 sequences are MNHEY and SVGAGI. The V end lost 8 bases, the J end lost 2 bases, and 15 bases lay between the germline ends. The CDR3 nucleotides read TGTGCCAGCGCTCAGACAGAACTGCAAGAGACCCAGTACTTC. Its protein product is CASAQTELQETQYF.

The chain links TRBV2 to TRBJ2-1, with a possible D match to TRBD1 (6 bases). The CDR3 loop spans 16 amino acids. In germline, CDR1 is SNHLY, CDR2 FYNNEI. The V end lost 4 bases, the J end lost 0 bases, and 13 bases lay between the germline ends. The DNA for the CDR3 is TGTGCCAGCAGTGCAGACAGGTCGAGCTCCTACAATGAGCAGTTCTTC. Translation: CASSADRSSSYNEQFF. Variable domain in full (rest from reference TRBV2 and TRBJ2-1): EPEVTQTPSHQVTQMGQEVILRCVPISNHLYFYWYRQILGQKVEFLVSFYNNEISEKSEIFDDQFSVERPDGSNFTLKIRSTKLEDSAMYFCASSADRSSSYNEQFFGPGTRLTVL.

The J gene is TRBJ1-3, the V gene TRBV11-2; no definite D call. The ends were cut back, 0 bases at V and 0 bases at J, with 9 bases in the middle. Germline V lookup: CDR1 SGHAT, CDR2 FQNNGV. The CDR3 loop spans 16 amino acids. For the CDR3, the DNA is TGTGCCAGCAGCTTAGATCTAAGGAGCTCTGGAAACACCATATATTTT. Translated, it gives CASSLDLRSSGNTIYF.

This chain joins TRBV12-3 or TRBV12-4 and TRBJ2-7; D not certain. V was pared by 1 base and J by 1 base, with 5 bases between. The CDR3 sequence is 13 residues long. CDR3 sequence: CASSLDKSYEQYF. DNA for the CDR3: TGTGCCAGCAGTTTAGACAAATCCTACGAGCAGTACTTC.

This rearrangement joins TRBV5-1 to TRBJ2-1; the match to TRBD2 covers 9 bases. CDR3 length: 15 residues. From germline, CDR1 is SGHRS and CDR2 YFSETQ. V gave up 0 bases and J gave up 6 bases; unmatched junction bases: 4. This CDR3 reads CASSLAGLAGNEQFF. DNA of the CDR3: TGCGCCAGCAGCTTGGCGGGACTAGCTGGCAATGAGCAGTTCTTC.

The CDR3 protein is CASSEAGGQGVETQYF. CDR3 sequence (DNA): TGTGCCAGCAGTGAAGCGGGGGGACAGGGCGTGGAGACCCAGTACTTC. The chain has TRBV2 and TRBJ2-5; TRBD1 agrees at 9 bases. Germline V gene data show CDR1 as SNHLY and CDR2 as FYNNEI. After removal of 0 bases from V and 5 bases from J, the junction contained 7 bases not matched to a gene. The CDR3 length is 16 residues. Looking up the rest from reference TRBV2 and TRBJ2-5 gives the full variable domain: EPEVTQTPSHQVTQMGQEVILRCVPISNHLYFYWYRQILGQKVEFLVSFYNNEISEKSEIFDDQFSVERPDGSNFTLKIRSTKLEDSAMYFCASSEAGGQGVETQYFGPGTRLLVL.

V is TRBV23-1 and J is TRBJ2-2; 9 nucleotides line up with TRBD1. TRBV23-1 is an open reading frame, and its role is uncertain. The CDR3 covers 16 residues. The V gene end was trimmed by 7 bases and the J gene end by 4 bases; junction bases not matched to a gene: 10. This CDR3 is CASTGTGTAGTGELFF. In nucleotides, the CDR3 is TGCGCCAGCACCGGGACAGGGACCGCCGGCACCGGGGAGCTGTTTTTT.

The CDR3 DNA is TGTGCCAGTAGTAGGGAGGTGGCAGGGGGCTACGAGCAGTACTTC. Its protein is CASSREVAGGYEQYF. The genes are TRBV19 and TRBJ2-7, with TRBD1 as a possible D gene (7 bases). Trimming pared 4 bases from V and 3 bases from J, leaving 16 bases between. CDR1 is LNHDA, CDR2 SQIVND, per germline (reference sequence). The CDR3 runs 15 residues.

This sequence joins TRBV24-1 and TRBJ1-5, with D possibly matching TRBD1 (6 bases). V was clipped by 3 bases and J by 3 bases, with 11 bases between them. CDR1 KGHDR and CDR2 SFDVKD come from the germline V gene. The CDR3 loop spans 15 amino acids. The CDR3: CATSDGQTNNQPQHF. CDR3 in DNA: TGTGCCACCAGTGATGGACAGACAAACAATCAGCCCCAGCATTTT.

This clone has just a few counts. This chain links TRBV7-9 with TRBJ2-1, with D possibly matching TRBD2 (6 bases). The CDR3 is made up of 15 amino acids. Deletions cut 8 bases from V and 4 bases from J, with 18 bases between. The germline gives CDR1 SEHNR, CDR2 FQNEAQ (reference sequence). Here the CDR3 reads CASAAGSASYNEQFF. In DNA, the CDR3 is TGTGCCAGCGCCGCCGGGAGTGCTTCTTACAATGAGCAGTTCTTC. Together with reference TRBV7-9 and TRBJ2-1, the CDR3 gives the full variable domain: DTGVSQNPRHKITKRGQNVTFRCDPISEHNRLYWYRQTLGQGPEFLTYFQNEAQLEKSRLLSDRFSAERPKGSFSTLEIQRTEQGDSAMYLCASAAGSASYNEQFFGPGTRLTVL.

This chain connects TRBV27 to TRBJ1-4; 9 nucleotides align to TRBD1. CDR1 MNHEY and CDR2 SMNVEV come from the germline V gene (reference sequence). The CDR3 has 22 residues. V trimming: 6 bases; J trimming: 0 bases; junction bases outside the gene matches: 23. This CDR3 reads CASRPGTGTHPFLTTTNEKLFF. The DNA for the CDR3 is TGTGCCAGCAGACCTGGGACAGGGACCCATCCATTTCTAACAACAACTAATGAAAAACTGTTTTTT.

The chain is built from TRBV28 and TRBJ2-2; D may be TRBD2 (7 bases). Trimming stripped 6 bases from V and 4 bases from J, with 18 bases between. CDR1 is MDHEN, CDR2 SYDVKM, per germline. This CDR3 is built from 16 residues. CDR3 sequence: CASSPGGARSTGELFF. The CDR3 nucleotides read TGTGCCAGCAGCCCTGGGGGGGCTCGTTCCACCGGGGAGCTGTTTTTT.

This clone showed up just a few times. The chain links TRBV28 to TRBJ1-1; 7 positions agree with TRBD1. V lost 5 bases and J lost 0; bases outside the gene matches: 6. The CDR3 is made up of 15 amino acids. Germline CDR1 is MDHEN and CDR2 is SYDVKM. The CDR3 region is CASSGGDSMNTEAFF. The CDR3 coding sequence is TGTGCCAGCAGTGGTGGGGACAGCATGAACACTGAAGCTTTCTTT. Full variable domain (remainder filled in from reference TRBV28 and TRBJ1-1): DVKVTQSSRYLVKRTGEKVFLECVQDMDHENMFWYRQDPGLGLRLIYFSYDVKMKEKGDIPEGYSVSREKKERFSLILESASTNQTSMYLCASSGGDSMNTEAFFGQGTRLTVV.

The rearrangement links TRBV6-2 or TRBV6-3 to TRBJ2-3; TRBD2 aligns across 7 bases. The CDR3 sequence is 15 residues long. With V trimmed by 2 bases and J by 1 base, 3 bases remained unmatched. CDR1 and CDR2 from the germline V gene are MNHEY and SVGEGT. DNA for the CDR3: TGTGCCAGCAGTTACGTGGCGGGAGGCACAGATACGCAGTATTTT. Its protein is CASSYVAGGTDTQYF.

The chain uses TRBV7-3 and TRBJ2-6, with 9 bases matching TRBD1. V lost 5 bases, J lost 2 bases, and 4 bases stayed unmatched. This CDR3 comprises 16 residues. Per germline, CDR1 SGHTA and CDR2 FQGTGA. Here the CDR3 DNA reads TGTGCCAGCAGCCTTACAGGGGGCGCTGGGGCCAACGTCCTGACTTTC. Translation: CASSLTGGAGANVLTF.

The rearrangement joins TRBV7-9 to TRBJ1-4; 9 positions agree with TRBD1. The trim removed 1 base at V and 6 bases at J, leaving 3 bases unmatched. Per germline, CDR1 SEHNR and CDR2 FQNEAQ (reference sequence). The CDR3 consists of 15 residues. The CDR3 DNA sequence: TGTGCCAGCAGCTTAGTTGGACAGGGGTATGAAAAACTGTTTTTT. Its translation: CASSLVGQGYEKLFF.